The next 9 T cell receptor beta chains were all read from a single sample in a study of cytomegalovirus exposure and HLA in healthy donors. PCR employed 60 Vbeta and 13 Jbeta primers. Clones were read by immunoSEQ multiplex PCR, and TCRdb kept only the in-frame ones, dropping some. The top ten hold 1.4% of the sample, which has 170,000 or so clones, just over 75% seen once. The sample comprised PBMCs. The receptors were gathered from a woman in her thirties in good health and CMV-seropositive.

The chain uses TRBV6-6 and TRBJ1-5; no reliable D call. The V end was cut by 10 bases, the J end by 8 bases, with 6 bases between. Looked up from germline, CDR1 is MNHNY and CDR2 is SVGAGI (reference sequence). The CDR3 runs 9 residues. CDR3 in DNA: TGTGCCATCCCAGAGCCCCAGCATTTT. It specifies CAIPEPQHF.

The V gene is TRBV7-9, the J gene TRBJ2-5; D perhaps matches TRBD2 (6 bases). The CDR3 loop spans 11 amino acids. Germline V CDR1 and CDR2: SEHNR, FQNEAQ (reference sequence). CDR3 in amino acids: CSSGGGETQYF. CDR3 bases: TGTTCCTCCGGGGGAGGAGAGACCCAGTACTTC. Full variable domain (rest looked up from reference TRBV7-9 and TRBJ2-5): DTGVSQNPRHKITKRGQNVTFRCDPISEHNRLYWYRQTLGQGPEFLTYFQNEAQLEKSRLLSDRFSAERPKGSFSTLEIQRTEQGDSAMYLCSSGGGETQYFGPGTRLLVL.

The rearrangement uses TRBV11-1 and TRBJ2-1, with 8 bases identical to TRBD2. The CDR3 contains 16 residues. Trimming at V came to 5 bases and at J to 6 bases, leaving 12 bases not matched to a gene. Germline V lookup: CDR1 SGHAT, CDR2 FQDESV (reference sequence). The CDR3 loop reads CASSIDSLAGFNEQFF. The CDR3 coding sequence is TGTGCCAGCAGCATAGACAGCCTAGCGGGCTTCAATGAGCAGTTCTTC.

This chain uses TRBV9 with TRBJ2-1; D gene uncertain. Trimming pared 0 bases from V and 7 bases from J, leaving 8 bases between. CDR3 size: 13 residues. The germline V gene encodes CDR1 SGDLS and CDR2 YYNGEE. Here the CDR3 DNA reads TGTGCCAGCAGCGTAGCTATAGTTAATGAGCAGTTCTTC. Translation: CASSVAIVNEQFF.

V is TRBV10-1 and J is TRBJ1-1; 11 bases are a match to TRBD1. This CDR3 has 13 amino acids. Trimming removed 8 bases from V and 6 bases from J; junction bases left unmatched: 5. Germline CDR1 WNHNN, CDR2 SYGVQD (reference sequence). The CDR3 nucleotides read TGCGCCAGCCGGGGACAGGGGGTCGCTGAAGCTTTCTTT. Translation gives CASRGQGVAEAFF.

The chain uses TRBV1 and TRBJ2-7; the DNA was not used to check the table's D call, TRBD1. TRBV1 is a pseudogene segment. The CDR3 runs 17 residues. CDR3 bases: TGCACCAGCAGCCAAGGGGCTTTGGCAGGGGGCCGGTACGAGCAGTACTTC. It encodes CTSSQGALAGGRYEQYF.

In its sample, this clone was seen a few times. The chain is built from TRBV18 and TRBJ2-1; D is perhaps TRBD1 (5 bases). V lost 3 bases, J lost 2 bases, and 20 bases lay in between. Germline values: CDR1 KGHSH, CDR2 LQKENI. The CDR3 spans 18 residues. CDR3 bases: TGTGCCAGCTCACCCGTGTCAAGGGGAACTGGTACCTACAATGAGCAGTTCTTC. It codes for CASSPVSRGTGTYNEQFF.

This clone showed up just a few times. The V and J genes are TRBV25-1 and TRBJ2-1, with 8 positions matching TRBD2. V dropped 4 bases and J dropped 1; count of bases not matched to a gene: 6. The V gene's germline CDR1 is MGHDK and CDR2 SYGVNS. The CDR3 totals 16 residues. CDR3 in amino acids: CASSAPAGVSYNEQFF. CDR3 DNA: TGTGCCAGCAGTGCCCCAGCGGGAGTATCCTACAATGAGCAGTTCTTC. The full variable domain, completed using reference TRBV25-1 and TRBJ2-1, is EADIYQTPRYLVIGTGKKITLECSQTMGHDKMYWYQQDPGMELHLIHYSYGVNSTEKGDLSSESTVSRIRTEHFPLTLESARPSHTSQYLCASSAPAGVSYNEQFFGPGTRLTVL.

J is TRBJ1-2 and V is TRBV4-1; no clear D gene. V was pared by 4 bases and J by 2 bases, with 8 bases between. The CDR3 length is 13 residues. Germline V gene lookup returns CDR1 MGHRA and CDR2 YSYEKL. The CDR3 DNA reads TGCGCCAGCAGCCGAGACGTAAACTATGGCTACACCTTC. It yields the protein CASSRDVNYGYTF.